Listed below are T cell receptor beta chains from one sample, sequenced in a study of blood T cell repertoires in COVID-19. Repertoires were generated with immunoSEQ multiplex PCR, while TCRdb's copy carries only in-frame clones and drops some. The table has about 60,000 clones, about 70% seen once. Sequencing input: peripheral blood. The receptors stem from a woman older than 75 with acute or convalescent COVID-19. The CDR3 runs from the conserved cysteine through the conserved F or W. The order of the fields is D gene, clone size, J gene, V gene, CDR3 DNA, CDR3 protein. D genes are given only for firm matches. Clone size, where shown, is once, few, many, or a class for clones that have expanded.

TRBD2 | NA | TRBJ2-4 | TRBV28 | TGTGCCAGCAGCACCCCGGGGGGTTTTAGCATTCAGTACTTC | CASSTPGGFSIQYF
NA | NA | TRBJ2-2 | TRBV28 | TGTGCCAGCAGCCAGGGGAGTTCGAACACCGGGGAGCTGTTTTTT | CASSQGSSNTGELFF
NA | few | TRBJ2-4 | TRBV27 | TGTGCCAGCAGTCCCCCCCTTGTAGCCAAAAACATTCAGTACTTC | CASSPPLVAKNIQYF
NA | NA | TRBJ1-2 | TRBV2 | TGTGCCAGCAGGCCAGACTATGGCTACACCTTC | CASRPDYGYTF
NA | NA | TRBJ2-5 | TRBV5-1 | TGCGCCAGCAGCTTGGCCGAAGCGCGAGAGACCCAGTACTTC | CASSLAEARETQYF
TRBD2 | NA | TRBJ2-7 | TRBV27 | TGTGCCAGCAGTCGGACTAGCGGGGAATCCTACGAGCAGTACTTC | CASSRTSGESYEQYF
NA | NA | TRBJ2-7 | TRBV27 | TGTGCCAGCAGTTTGGGCAGGCTAACCTACGAGCAGTACTTC | CASSLGRLTYEQYF
NA | few | TRBJ2-7 | TRBV7-9 | TGTGCCAGCAGCCCACGAAGCTTCTCCTACGAGCAGTACTTC | CASSPRSFSYEQYF
NA | NA | TRBJ1-3 | TRBV9 | TGTGCCAGCAGCGTAGGAGCCAGGGCGTCGAACACCATATATTTT | CASSVGARASNTIYF
NA | NA | TRBJ1-5 | TRBV24-1 | TGTGCCACCAGTGATACCAGGGTGGGGAATCAGCCCCAGCATTTT | CATSDTRVGNQPQHF
NA | NA | TRBJ1-2 | TRBV6-5 | TGTGCCAGCAGAGAGACCCGGACGGGGGGCTACACCTTC | CASRETRTGGYTF
NA | NA | TRBJ1-1 | TRBV28 | TGTGCCAGCAGTTTATTACGCCGCGCTGAAGCTTTCTTT | CASSLLRRAEAFF
TRBD2 | NA | TRBJ2-1 | TRBV6-6 | TGTGCCAGCGGGGGGGACCAGCGGGGTTCTCTTGGGGAGCAGTTCTTC | CASGGDQRGSLGEQFF
NA | NA | TRBJ2-1 | TRBV5-1 | TGCGCCAGCAGCCCAGCCTTAGGGAGCTCCTACAATGAGCAGTTCTTC | CASSPALGSSYNEQFF
NA | NA | TRBJ2-5 | TRBV5-6 | TGTGCCAGCAGCTTACAGGGTCTCAGTTCGTACCAAGAGACCCAGTACTTC | CASSLQGLSSYQETQYF
NA | NA | TRBJ1-1 | TRBV2 | TGTGCCAGCACCTCGAGTAGAGGCCAAGCTTTCTTT | CASTSSRGQAFF
TRBD1 | once | TRBJ1-5 | TRBV27 | TGTGCCAGCAGTTTCCGTCTGGACAGGCTCGGGCCCCAGCATTTT | CASSFRLDRLGPQHF
TRBD2 | NA | TRBJ2-3 | TRBV2 | TGTGCCAGCAGGGATTGGGACTACACAGATACGCAGTATTTT | CASRDWDYTDTQYF
NA | NA | TRBJ1-2 | TRBV4-2 | TGTGCCAGCAGCCAAGACAGGATGGGCTACACCTTC | CASSQDRMGYTF
TRBD2 | NA | TRBJ2-7 | TRBV11-2 | TGTGCCAGCAGCTGGGGGAGCGGGAGAACCTCCTACGAGCAGTACTTC | CASSWGSGRTSYEQYF
TRBD2 | few | TRBJ2-3 | TRBV20-1 | TGCAGTGCTAGTTGGCGGGAGCGTCGCAACACAGATACGCAGTATTTT | CSASWRERRNTDTQYF
TRBD2 | NA | TRBJ2-1 | TRBV3-1/TRBV3-2 | TGTGCCAGCAGCACGCGGACTAGCGGTTCCTACAATGAGCAGTTCTTC | CASSTRTSGSYNEQFF
NA | once | TRBJ2-7 | TRBV18 | TGTGCCAGCTCACCACGAAGCAGTGCGGCCCCCTACGAGCAGTACTTC | CASSPRSSAAPYEQYF
TRBD2 | NA | TRBJ2-1 | TRBV2 | TGTGCCAGCAGTGAAGAGGCTCTAGCGGGGAGTGAGCAGTTCTTC | CASSEEALAGSEQFF
NA | NA | TRBJ1-2 | TRBV11-3 | TGTGCCAGCCCCCCCCAGGGCTACACCTTC | CASPPQGYTF
NA | NA | TRBJ1-2 | TRBV2 | TGTGCCATCTACGACCTGGGCGGCTACACCTTC | CAIYDLGGYTF
TRBD1 | NA | TRBJ2-7 | TRBV5-1 | TGCGCCAGCAGCCCGCCGGGACAGGGGTACGAGCAGTACTTC | CASSPPGQGYEQYF
TRBD2 | few | TRBJ2-7 | TRBV27 | TGTGCCAGCAGTTCCCCTCGAGTAGCGGGGGGCTACGAGCAGTACTTC | CASSSPRVAGGYEQYF
TRBD2 | NA | TRBJ2-7 | TRBV28 | TGTGCCAGCAGCCGGGGGGGCGGGAGTTACGAGCAGTACTTC | CASSRGGGSYEQYF
NA | NA | TRBJ1-1 | TRBV2 | TGTGCCAGCAGTGGAAACCAAGAGACTGAAGCTTTCTTT | CASSGNQETEAFF
TRBD2 | NA | TRBJ2-1 | TRBV7-2 | TGTGCCAGCAGCTTAGGGACTAGGTCGTACAATGAGCAGTTCTTC | CASSLGTRSYNEQFF
NA | NA | TRBJ2-3 | TRBV24-1 | TGTGCCACCAGTGAGAGGCGGGGCACAGATACGCAGTATTTT | CATSERRGTDTQYF
TRBD1 | NA | TRBJ2-7 | TRBV6-5 | TGTGCCAGCACCAAGGACAGGTCTTCCTACGAGCAGTACTTC | CASTKDRSSYEQYF
TRBD1 | NA | TRBJ1-1 | TRBV19 | TGTGCCAGTAGTATGGACAGGGGGCGAGAAGCTTTCTTT | CASSMDRGREAFF
TRBD1 | NA | TRBJ1-2 | TRBV5-6 | TGTGCCAGCAGCTTGGGACAGGGTAACTATGGCTACACCTTC | CASSLGQGNYGYTF
NA | NA | TRBJ1-5 | TRBV6-2/TRBV6-3 | TGTGCCAGCAGTACCCCCGGGAGGGCGGATAGACGTCAGCCCCAGCATTTT | CASSTPGRADRRQPQHF
NA | NA | TRBJ2-7 | TRBV30 | TGTGCCTGGTCAAGGGGCTCCTACGAGCAGTACTTC | CAWSRGSYEQYF
TRBD2 | NA | TRBJ2-5 | TRBV24-1 | TGTGCCACCAGTGATCCCCTCGCGGGAGGAGAGACCCAGTACTTC | CATSDPLAGGETQYF
NA | NA | TRBJ2-7 | TRBV14 | TGTGCCAGCAGCCAAGTGGCCAGAGGGGAGCAGTACTTC | CASSQVARGEQYF
TRBD2 | NA | TRBJ2-1 | TRBV7-2 | TGTGCCAGCAGCCCCGATAGGGGACTAGCACTCAATGAGCAGTTCTTC | CASSPDRGLALNEQFF
TRBD2 | NA | TRBJ2-1 | TRBV20-1 | TGCAGTGCTAGTGCGGGACTAGCGGGAAGTTGGGCCTACAATGAGCAGTTCTTC | CSASAGLAGSWAYNEQFF
NA | NA | TRBJ1-1 | TRBV5-1 | TGCGCCAGCACGCTAGCTCGGGGGGCGTATGAAGCTTTCTTT | CASTLARGAYEAFF
NA | NA | TRBJ1-4 | TRBV30 | TGTGCCTGGAGTGGGGGGCGCGGAGAAAAACTGTTTTTT | CAWSGGRGEKLFF
NA | few | TRBJ1-1 | TRBV6-5 | TGTGCCAGCAGTTACGGGAGGGACACTGAAGCTTTCTTT | CASSYGRDTEAFF
TRBD2 | NA | TRBJ2-1 | TRBV3-1/TRBV3-2 | TGTGCCAGCAGCTATCCGGGACTAGTGTTTGATGAGCAGTTCTTC | CASSYPGLVFDEQFF
NA | NA | TRBJ2-1 | TRBV7-3 | TGTGCCAGCAGCTCCGGAGACAGTCGATCCTACAATGAGCAGTTCTTC | CASSSGDSRSYNEQFF
TRBD2 | NA | TRBJ2-7 | TRBV29-1 | TGCAGCGTTGAGCGTTTAGTGGCTAGCGGGTCCTACGAGCAGTACTTC | CSVERLVASGSYEQYF
NA | NA | TRBJ2-3 | TRBV4-1 | TGCGCCAGCAGACCCGGGACTGGGGTTGGAGATACGCAGTATTTT | CASRPGTGVGDTQYF